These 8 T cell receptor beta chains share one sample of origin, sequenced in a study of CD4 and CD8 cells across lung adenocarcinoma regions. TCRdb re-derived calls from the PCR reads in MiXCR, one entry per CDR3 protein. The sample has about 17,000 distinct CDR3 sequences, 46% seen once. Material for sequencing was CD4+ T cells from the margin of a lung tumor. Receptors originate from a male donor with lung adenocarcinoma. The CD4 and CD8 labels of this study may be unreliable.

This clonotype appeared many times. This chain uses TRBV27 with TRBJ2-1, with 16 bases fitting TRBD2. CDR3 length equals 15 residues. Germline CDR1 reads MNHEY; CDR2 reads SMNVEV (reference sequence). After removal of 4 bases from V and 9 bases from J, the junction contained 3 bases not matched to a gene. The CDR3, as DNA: TGTGCCAGCAGTTCTGGGACTAGCGGGAGGGGTGAGCAGTTCTTC. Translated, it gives CASSSGTSGRGEQFF.

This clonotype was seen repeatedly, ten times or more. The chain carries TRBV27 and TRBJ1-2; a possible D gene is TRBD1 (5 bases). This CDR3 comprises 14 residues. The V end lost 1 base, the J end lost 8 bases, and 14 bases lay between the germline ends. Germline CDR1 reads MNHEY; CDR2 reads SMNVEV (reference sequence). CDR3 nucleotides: TGTGCCAGCAGTTTATATCGGGGGGTAGGCGGCTACACCTTC. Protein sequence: CASSLYRGVGGYTF.

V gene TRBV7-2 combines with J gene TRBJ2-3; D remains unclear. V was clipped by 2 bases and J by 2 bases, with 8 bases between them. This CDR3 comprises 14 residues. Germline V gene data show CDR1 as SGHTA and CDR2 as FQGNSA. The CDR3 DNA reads TGTGCCAGCAGCTTACGAACGACCACAGATACGCAGTATTTT. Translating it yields CASSLRTTTDTQYF.

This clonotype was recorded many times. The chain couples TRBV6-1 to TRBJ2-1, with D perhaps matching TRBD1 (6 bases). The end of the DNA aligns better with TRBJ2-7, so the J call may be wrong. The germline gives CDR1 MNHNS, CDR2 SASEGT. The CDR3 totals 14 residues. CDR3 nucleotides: TGTGCCAGCAGTGAAATTAACAGAGGGGGCGAGCAGTACTTC. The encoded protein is CASSEINRGGEQYF.

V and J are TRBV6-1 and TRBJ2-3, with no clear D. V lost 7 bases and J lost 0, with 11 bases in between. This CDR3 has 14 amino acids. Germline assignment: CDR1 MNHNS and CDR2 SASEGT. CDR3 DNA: TGTGCCAGCAAAGAACAGTTTAGCACAGATACGCAGTATTTT. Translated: CASKEQFSTDTQYF.

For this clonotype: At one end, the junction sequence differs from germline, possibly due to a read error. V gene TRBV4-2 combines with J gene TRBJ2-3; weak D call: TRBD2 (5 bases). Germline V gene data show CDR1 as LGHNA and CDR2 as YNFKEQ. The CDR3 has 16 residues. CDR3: CASSEEGPSAKDTQYF. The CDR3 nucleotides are TGTGCCAGCAGCGAAGAGGGCCCAAGCGCCAAAGATACGCAGTATTTC.

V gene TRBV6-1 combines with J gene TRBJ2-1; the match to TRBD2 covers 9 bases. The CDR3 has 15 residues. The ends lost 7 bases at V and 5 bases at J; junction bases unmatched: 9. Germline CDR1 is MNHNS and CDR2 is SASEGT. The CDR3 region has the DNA TGTGCCAGCACCCACCCGACTAGCGGAAACAATGAGCAGTTCTTC. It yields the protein CASTHPTSGNNEQFF.

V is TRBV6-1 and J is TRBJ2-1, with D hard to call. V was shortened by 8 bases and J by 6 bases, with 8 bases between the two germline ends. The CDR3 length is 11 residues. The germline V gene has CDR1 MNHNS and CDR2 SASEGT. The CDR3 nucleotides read TGTGCCAGCTATAGTGCCAATGAGCAGTTCTTC. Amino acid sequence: CASYSANEQFF.